Following are 27 T cell receptor beta chains from one sample sequenced in a study of blood T cell repertoires in COVID-19. Clones were sequenced by immunoSEQ multiplex PCR, and TCRdb holds only the in-frame ones, with some missing. The sample yields fewer than 250,000 clones, approximately 83% seen once. Input material: PBMCs or T cells enriched from blood (not recorded which). The receptors stem from a woman aged 35 to 49 with acute COVID-19.

V is TRBV12-5 and J is TRBJ1-2; D is unresolved. The CDR3 contains 12 residues. Germline-derived CDR1 and CDR2 are LGHNT and FRNRAP. Between the trimmed V and J ends, which lost 6 bases and 7 bases, there was a span of 12 bases. CDR3 DNA sequence: TGTGCTAGTGGGCACACGGCGGGTGGCTACACCTTC. This sequence encodes CASGHTAGGYTF.

The chain combines TRBV6-2 or TRBV6-3 with TRBJ2-7; the match to TRBD1 covers 8 bases. Germline assignment: CDR1 MNHEY and CDR2 SVGEGT. V was pared by 0 bases and J by 3 bases, with 10 bases of the junction left unmatched. The CDR3 runs 17 residues. The CDR3 reads CASSYSGTRTGLYEQYF. CDR3 nucleotide sequence: TGTGCCAGCAGTTACTCGGGGACTCGGACAGGGCTCTACGAGCAGTACTTC.

The chain carries TRBV7-2 and TRBJ2-5, with TRBD1 as a possible D gene (6 bases). CDR3 length equals 13 residues. V gave up 5 bases and J gave up 5 bases, with 12 bases separating them. Germline CDR1 and CDR2: SGHTA and FQGNSA. CDR3 amino acids: CASSRDNAETQYF. CDR3 DNA sequence: TGTGCCAGCAGCCGGGACAACGCGGAGACCCAGTACTTC. The full variable domain, with the rest looked up from reference TRBV7-2 and TRBJ2-5, is GAGVSQSPSNKVTEKGKDVELRCDPISGHTALYWYRQSLGQGLEFLIYFQGNSAPDKSGLPSDRFSAERTGGSVSTLTIQRTQQEDSAVYLCASSRDNAETQYFGPGTRLLVL.

This clone has only a few counts. This rearrangement joins TRBV7-9 to TRBJ1-2; D perhaps matches TRBD1 (5 bases). The germline V gene has CDR1 SEHNR and CDR2 FQNEAQ (reference sequence). V shed 5 bases and J shed 5 bases, with 9 bases lying between them. The CDR3 is made up of 12 amino acids. The CDR3 DNA is TGTGCCAGCAGCATCGGGGGTTATGGCTACACCTTC. It is translated as CASSIGGYGYTF.

This clone was observed a handful of times. This chain uses TRBV7-9 with TRBJ1-2; 7 nucleotides align to TRBD1. CDR1 is SEHNR, CDR2 FQNEAQ, per germline (reference sequence). J gave up 4 bases and V 0 bases, and 5 bases lay outside the gene matches. The CDR3 is 15 residues long. CDR3 bases: TGTGCCAGCAGCTTAGCCACAGGGGCTCCCTATGGCTACACCTTC. Translating it yields CASSLATGAPYGYTF.

This sequence joins TRBV29-1 and TRBJ2-1; D gene unclear. The CDR3 has 13 residues. In germline, CDR1 is SQVTM, CDR2 ANQGSEA. V gave up 4 bases and J gave up 9 bases, with 16 bases separating them. This chain's CDR3 is CSVGLSRIGEQFF. The CDR3, as DNA: TGCAGCGTTGGACTGTCACGTATCGGTGAGCAGTTCTTC.

This clone was seen only a few times. The chain recombines TRBV6-6 with TRBJ2-1, with D unclear. The CDR3 consists of 12 residues. V was clipped by 7 bases and J by 5 bases, with 9 bases between them. From germline, CDR1 is MNHNY and CDR2 SVGAGI (reference sequence). In nucleotides, the CDR3 is TGTGCCAGCAAGAGGAACAACAATGAGCAGTTCTTC. This codes for CASKRNNNEQFF.

The rearrangement links TRBV15 to TRBJ2-2, with a tentative D call TRBD1 (5 bases). CDR1 LNHNV and CDR2 YYDKDF come from the germline V gene (reference sequence). CDR3 length: 18 residues. V was shortened by 0 bases and J by 6 bases, with 20 bases between the two germline ends. The CDR3: CATSRDKSLDNFAGELFF. CDR3 sequence (DNA): TGTGCCACCAGCAGAGATAAGTCCTTGGACAATTTTGCCGGGGAGCTGTTTTTT.

V and J are TRBV7-9 and TRBJ2-1; 7 bases agree with TRBD1. V trimming: 1 base; J trimming: 4 bases; junction bases outside the gene matches: 7. The CDR3 consists of 16 residues. CDR1 is SEHNR and CDR2 is FQNEAQ in the germline V gene (reference sequence). This CDR3 reads CASSLDTGTVYNEQFF. CDR3 DNA: TGTGCCAGCAGCTTAGACACTGGGACAGTATACAATGAGCAGTTCTTC.

The CDR3, as DNA: TGTGCCAGCAGCTTGGACAGGGGGCTTGGTTCACCCCTCCACTTT. As protein: CASSLDRGLGSPLHF. The chain employs TRBV11-2 and TRBJ1-6; 11 bases align to TRBD1. V trimming: 3 bases; J trimming: 9 bases; junction bases outside the gene matches: 4. The germline V gene encodes CDR1 SGHAT and CDR2 FQNNGV. The CDR3 has 15 residues.

The chain recombines TRBV28 with TRBJ1-5, with D tentatively TRBD1 (5 bases). The CDR3 is 16 amino acids. Trimming shortened V by 2 bases and J by 3 bases, and 14 bases separated the two germline ends. Germline values: CDR1 MDHEN, CDR2 SYDVKM. This chain's CDR3 is CASSLRQGIANQPQHF. The CDR3 DNA reads TGTGCCAGCAGTTTAAGGCAGGGCATAGCCAATCAGCCCCAGCATTTT.

The chain employs TRBV19 and TRBJ1-5; D might be TRBD1 (6 bases). CDR3 length: 16 amino acids. Germline-derived CDR1 and CDR2 are LNHDA and SQIVND (reference sequence). V lost 5 bases to trimming and J lost 7 bases, with 21 bases between them. CDR3 DNA: TGTGCCAGTAGTCCCAGTGGGGGGGCGCGGGAGCAGCCCCAGCATTTT. Encoded protein: CASSPSGGAREQPQHF.

The chain combines TRBV27 with TRBJ2-7, with TRBD1 identical over 8 bases. This CDR3 has 14 amino acids. V lost 5 bases and J lost 5; bases outside the gene matches: 8. Per the germline V gene, CDR1 is MNHEY and CDR2 is SMNVEV (reference sequence). The DNA for the CDR3 is TGTGCCAGCAGTCCCGGGGACAGGAGGGACGAGCAGTACTTC. Its translation: CASSPGDRRDEQYF.

CDR3 DNA: TGTGCCAGCAGCTTAGTAGCGGGAGGGCGGACCGGGGAGCTGTTTTTT. It specifies CASSLVAGGRTGELFF. The V gene is TRBV7-3, the J gene TRBJ2-2; the match to TRBD2 covers 11 bases. Germline CDR1 is SGHTA and CDR2 is FQGTGA. The CDR3 has 16 residues. Unmatched junction bases numbered 4, after V lost 2 bases and J lost 5 bases. Full variable domain (missing parts from reference TRBV7-3 and TRBJ2-2): GAGVSQTPSNKVTEKGKYVELRCDPISGHTALYWYRQSLGQGPEFLIYFQGTGAADDSGLPNDRFFAVRPEGSVSTLKIQRTERGDSAVYLCASSLVAGGRTGELFFGEGSRLTVL.

The CDR3 bases are TGTGCCAGCATGGGGGGGCCGGTTAGCAATCAGCCCCAGCATTTT. Encoded protein: CASMGGPVSNQPQHF. The chain employs TRBV6-5 and TRBJ1-5; a possible D gene is TRBD1 (6 bases). Germline-derived CDR1 and CDR2 are MNHEY and SVGAGI. Trimming cost V 7 bases and J 0 bases, with 13 bases left between them. The CDR3 consists of 15 residues.

CDR3 amino acids: CASSLAPGNEQFF. CDR3 nucleotides: TGTGCCAGCAGCCTCGCCCCGGGGAATGAGCAGTTCTTC. The chain uses TRBV7-2 and TRBJ2-1, with a possible D match to TRBD2 (5 bases). This CDR3 has 13 amino acids. The germline V and J ends were trimmed by 5 bases and 7 bases, with 12 bases remaining between them. Germline values: CDR1 SGHTA, CDR2 FQGNSA.

This rearrangement joins TRBV21-1 to TRBJ2-5; the table calls TRBD2, which could not be checked here. TRBV21-1 is an annotated pseudogene. The CDR3 runs to 14 residues. CDR3 sequence reads: CASSKEWRRETQYF. Written as DNA, the CDR3 is TGTGCCAGCAGCAAAGAATGGCGGCGAGAGACCCAGTACTTC.

The chain employs TRBV4-1 and TRBJ2-3; tentative D call: TRBD1 (6 bases). The CDR3 length is 15 residues. V was clipped by 1 base and J by 1 base, with 9 bases between them. Germline values: CDR1 MGHRA, CDR2 YSYEKL. DNA for the CDR3: TGCGCCAGCAGCCAAGTACCAGGGGGCACAGATACGCAGTATTTT. Translation: CASSQVPGGTDTQYF.

This chain uses TRBV19 with TRBJ1-4, with D unresolved. V lost 3 bases and J 3 bases, leaving 8 bases between the germline ends. Germline CDR1 and CDR2: LNHDA and SQIVND (reference sequence). This CDR3 region has 14 residues. CDR3 in DNA: TGTGCCAGTAGTATGCAGGTCTCTAATGAAAAACTGTTTTTT. Its protein product is CASSMQVSNEKLFF.

The chain is built from TRBV9 and TRBJ2-7, with 9 bases matching TRBD2. J lost 6 bases, V lost 0 bases, and 4 bases had no gene match. The CDR3 runs to 14 residues. Germline V gene data show CDR1 as SGDLS and CDR2 as YYNGEE. The CDR3 is CASSVDASGTEQYF. CDR3 in DNA: TGTGCCAGCAGCGTAGACGCTAGCGGGACCGAGCAGTACTTC.

This clone was observed a single time. The gene calls are TRBV5-1 and TRBJ2-5; 8 bases map to TRBD2. Trimming took 0 bases from V and 5 from J; bases not matched to a gene: 9. This CDR3 comprises 16 residues. Germline values: CDR1 SGHRS, CDR2 YFSETQ. CDR3 nucleotides: TGCGCCAGCAGCTTGGCCAACAGCGGGAGAGGGGAGACCCAGTACTTC. Its translation: CASSLANSGRGETQYF. Supplemented by reference TRBV5-1 and TRBJ2-5, the full variable domain reads KAGVTQTPRYLIKTRGQQVTLSCSPISGHRSVSWYQQTPGQGLQFLFEYFSETQRNKGNFPGRFSGRQFSNSRSEMNVSTLELGDSALYLCASSLANSGRGETQYFGPGTRLLVL.

The chain is built from TRBV29-1 and TRBJ1-1, with D possibly being TRBD1 (6 bases). Trimming took off 5 bases at V and 11 bases at J, with 27 bases between the two ends. This CDR3 comprises 15 residues. From germline, CDR1 is SQVTM and CDR2 ANQGSEA. CDR3 in amino acids: CSVSRDGRGRGTAFF. The CDR3 nucleotides read TGCAGCGTTTCACGCGATGGCCGTGGGAGGGGGACGGCTTTCTTT. The full variable domain, with the rest looked up from reference TRBV29-1 and TRBJ1-1, is SAVISQKPSRDICQRGTSLTIQCQVDSQVTMMFWYRQQPGQSLTLIATANQGSEATYESGFVIDKFPISRPNLTFSTLTVSNMSPEDSSIYLCSVSRDGRGRGTAFFGQGTRLTVV.

The chain employs TRBV28 and TRBJ1-5; TRBD1 is a possible D gene (6 bases). CDR1 MDHEN and CDR2 SYDVKM come from the germline V gene. This CDR3 region has 15 residues. Trimming removed 6 bases from V and 5 bases from J, with 17 bases in between. The CDR3 spells CASSQAGGSHQPQHF. The CDR3 region has the DNA TGTGCCAGCAGCCAGGCGGGGGGCTCCCATCAGCCCCAGCATTTT.

This clone showed up just a few times. The V and J genes are TRBV6-1 and TRBJ1-1; TRBD1 matches 9 bases. CDR1 and CDR2 (germline): MNHNS, SASEGT. The CDR3 has 15 amino acids. V gave up 3 bases and J gave up 5 bases; unmatched junction bases: 7. The CDR3 here is CASSDRDRAMTEAFF. In nucleotides, the CDR3 is TGTGCCAGCAGTGACCGGGACAGGGCGATGACTGAAGCTTTCTTT.

This clone was detected a few times. This chain links TRBV12-3 or TRBV12-4 with TRBJ2-7; D is unresolved. V lost 3 bases to trimming and J lost 0 bases, with 6 bases between them. The CDR3 sequence is 13 residues long. CDR3 nucleotide sequence: TGTGCCAGCAGTTTTGGCGGCTCCTACGAGCAGTACTTC. Translation gives CASSFGGSYEQYF.

This clone was observed a few times. The chain couples TRBV4-1 to TRBJ1-5, with D hard to call. The V gene's germline CDR1 is MGHRA and CDR2 YSYEKL. The CDR3 contains 16 residues. Trimming took 4 bases from V and 6 from J, leaving 19 bases between them. The CDR3 loop reads CASSPRHSQALQPQHF. The CDR3, as DNA: TGCGCCAGCAGCCCCCGGCATTCGCAGGCCCTTCAGCCCCAGCATTTT.

This clone was detected a few times. V and J are TRBV28 and TRBJ1-1, with a weak D call TRBD1 (5 bases). The length of the CDR3 is 18 residues. Per the germline V gene, CDR1 is MDHEN and CDR2 is SYDVKM. Trimming shortened V by 5 bases and J by 5 bases, and 27 bases separated the two germline ends. The CDR3 loop reads CASSPNLGQGPGETEAFF. The DNA for the CDR3 is TGTGCCAGCAGTCCCAACCTTGGACAAGGGCCAGGAGAGACTGAAGCTTTCTTT.